This T cell receptor (beta chain) was captured in a study of blood T cell repertoires in COVID-19. Study background: Specimens from acute and convalescent COVID-19 originated in the United States, Italy and Spain. Nucleic acid was either cDNA or gDNA, and it came from T cells, B-cell-depleted T cells, or PBMCs.

In the original analysis: By means of reference gene primer amplification, nucleated cell counts were estimated. Here immunoSEQ multiplex PCR was the method, and the copy in TCRdb shows in-frame clones only, minus some. The V and J calls and clone size come from that table; D and trimming were worked out from the DNA. The repertoire holds about 61,000 clones, with roughly 80% as singletons. V was pared by 0 bases and J by 9 bases, with 6 bases of the junction left unmatched. The CDR3 is made up of 16 amino acids. Per the germline V gene, CDR1 is MGHRA and CDR2 is YSYEKL. Sequencing was performed on peripheral blood. This sequence joins TRBV4-1 and TRBJ2-1, with 12 bases aligning to TRBD2. The receptor was isolated from a woman in her sixties or seventies with acute or convalescent COVID-19. CDR3 amino acids: CASSQDPSGGAGEQFF. The CDR3 DNA follows: TGCGCCAGCAGCCAAGATCCTAGCGGGGGGGCCGGTGAGCAGTTCTTC.